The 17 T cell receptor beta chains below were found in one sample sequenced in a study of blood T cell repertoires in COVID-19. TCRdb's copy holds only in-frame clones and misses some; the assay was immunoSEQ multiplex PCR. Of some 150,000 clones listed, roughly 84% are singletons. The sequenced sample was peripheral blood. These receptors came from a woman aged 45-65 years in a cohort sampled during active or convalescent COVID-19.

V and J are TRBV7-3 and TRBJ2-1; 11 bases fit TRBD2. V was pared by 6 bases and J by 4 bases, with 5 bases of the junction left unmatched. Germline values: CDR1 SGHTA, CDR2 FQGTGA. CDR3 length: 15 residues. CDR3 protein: CASRPTSGEYNEQFF. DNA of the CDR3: TGTGCCAGCAGGCCGACTAGCGGGGAGTACAATGAGCAGTTCTTC.

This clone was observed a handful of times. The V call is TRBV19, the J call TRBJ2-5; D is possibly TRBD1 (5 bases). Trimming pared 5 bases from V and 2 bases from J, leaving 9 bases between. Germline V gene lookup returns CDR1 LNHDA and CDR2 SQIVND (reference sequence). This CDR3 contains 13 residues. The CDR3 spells CASSYRQQETQYF. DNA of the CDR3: TGTGCCAGTAGTTATCGACAGCAAGAGACCCAGTACTTC.

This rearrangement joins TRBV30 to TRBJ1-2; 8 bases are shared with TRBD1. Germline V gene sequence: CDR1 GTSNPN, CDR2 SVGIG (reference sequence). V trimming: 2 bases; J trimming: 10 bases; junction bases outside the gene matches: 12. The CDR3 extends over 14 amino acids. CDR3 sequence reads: CAWSPPLQGVPYTF. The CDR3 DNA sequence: TGTGCCTGGAGTCCCCCATTACAGGGGGTGCCCTACACCTTC.

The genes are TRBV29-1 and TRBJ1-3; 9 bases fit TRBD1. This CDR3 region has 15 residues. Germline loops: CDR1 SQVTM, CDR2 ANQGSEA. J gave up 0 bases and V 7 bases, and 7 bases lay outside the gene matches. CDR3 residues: CSADLQGASGNTIYF. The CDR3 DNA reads TGCAGCGCCGACCTACAGGGGGCCTCTGGAAACACCATATATTTT.

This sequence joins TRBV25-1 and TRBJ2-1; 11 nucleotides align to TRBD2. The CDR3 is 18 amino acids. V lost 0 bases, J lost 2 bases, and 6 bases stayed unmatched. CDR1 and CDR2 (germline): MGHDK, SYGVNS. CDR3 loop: CASSEYLTSGIPYNEQFF. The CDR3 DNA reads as TGTGCCAGCAGTGAATATCTGACTAGCGGGATCCCCTACAATGAGCAGTTCTTC.

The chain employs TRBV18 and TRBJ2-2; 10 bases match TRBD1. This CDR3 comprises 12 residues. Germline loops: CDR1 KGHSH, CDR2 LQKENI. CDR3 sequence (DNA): TGTGCGACAGGGGGCCTCACCGGGGAGCTGTTTTTT. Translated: CATGGLTGELFF.

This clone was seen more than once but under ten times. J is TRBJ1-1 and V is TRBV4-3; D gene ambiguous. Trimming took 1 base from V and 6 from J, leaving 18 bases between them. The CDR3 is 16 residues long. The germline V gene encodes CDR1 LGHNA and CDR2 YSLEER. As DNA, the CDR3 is TGCGCCAGCAGCCAAGCTATCGCCGAGGGCGCCGCTGAAGCTTTCTTT. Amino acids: CASSQAIAEGAAEAFF.

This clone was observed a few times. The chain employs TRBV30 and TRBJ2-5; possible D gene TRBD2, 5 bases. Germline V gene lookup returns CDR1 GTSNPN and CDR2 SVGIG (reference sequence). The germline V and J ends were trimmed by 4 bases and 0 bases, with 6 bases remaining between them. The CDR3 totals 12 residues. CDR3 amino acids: CAWKDYQETQYF. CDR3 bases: TGTGCCTGGAAGGACTACCAAGAGACCCAGTACTTC.

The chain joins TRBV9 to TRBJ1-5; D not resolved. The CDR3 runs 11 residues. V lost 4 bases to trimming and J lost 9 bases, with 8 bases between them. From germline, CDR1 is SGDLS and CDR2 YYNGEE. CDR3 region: CASSQNGPQHF. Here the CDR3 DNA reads TGTGCCAGCAGCCAAAACGGGCCCCAGCATTTT.

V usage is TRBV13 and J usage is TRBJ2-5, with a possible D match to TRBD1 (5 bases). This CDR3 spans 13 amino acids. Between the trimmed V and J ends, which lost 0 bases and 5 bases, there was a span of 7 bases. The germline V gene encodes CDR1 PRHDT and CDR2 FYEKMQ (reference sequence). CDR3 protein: CASSLGGHETQYF. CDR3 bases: TGTGCCAGCAGCTTAGGGGGGCACGAGACCCAGTACTTC.

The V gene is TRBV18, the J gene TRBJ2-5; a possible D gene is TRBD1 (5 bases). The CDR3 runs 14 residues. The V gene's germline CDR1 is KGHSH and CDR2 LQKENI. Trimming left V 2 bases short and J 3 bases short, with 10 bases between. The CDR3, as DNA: TGTGCCAGCTCACCATCGGCCAGGGAAGAGACCCAGTACTTC. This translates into CASSPSAREETQYF.

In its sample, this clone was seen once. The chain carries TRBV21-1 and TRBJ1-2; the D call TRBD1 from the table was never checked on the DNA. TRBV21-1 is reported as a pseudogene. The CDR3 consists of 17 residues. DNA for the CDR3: TGTGCCAGCAGCAAAGCGGGACAGGGTGGCGTTGGCTATGGCTACACCTTC. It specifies CASSKAGQGGVGYGYTF.

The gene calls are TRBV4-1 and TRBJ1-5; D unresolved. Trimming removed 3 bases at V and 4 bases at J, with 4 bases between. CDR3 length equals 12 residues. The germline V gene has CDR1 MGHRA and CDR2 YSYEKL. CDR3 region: CASSHLNQPQHF. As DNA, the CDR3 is TGCGCCAGCAGCCACCTAAATCAGCCCCAGCATTTT.

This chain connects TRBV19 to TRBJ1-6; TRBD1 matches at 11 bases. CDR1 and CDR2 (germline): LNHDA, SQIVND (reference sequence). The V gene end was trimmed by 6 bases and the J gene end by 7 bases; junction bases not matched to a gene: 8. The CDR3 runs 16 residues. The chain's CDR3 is CASRPDRGPSNSPLHF. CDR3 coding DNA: TGTGCCAGTAGGCCGGACAGGGGGCCTAGCAATTCACCCCTCCACTTT.

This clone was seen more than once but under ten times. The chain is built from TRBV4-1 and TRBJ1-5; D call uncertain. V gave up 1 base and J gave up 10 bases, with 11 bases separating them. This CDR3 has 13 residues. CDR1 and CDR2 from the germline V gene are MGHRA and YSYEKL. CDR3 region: CASSQVYLGPQHF. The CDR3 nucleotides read TGCGCCAGCAGCCAAGTATATCTTGGCCCCCAGCATTTT.

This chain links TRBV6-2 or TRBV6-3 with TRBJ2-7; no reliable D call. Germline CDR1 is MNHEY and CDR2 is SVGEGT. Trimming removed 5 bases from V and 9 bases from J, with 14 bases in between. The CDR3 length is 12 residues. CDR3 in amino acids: CASSQIYEWQYF. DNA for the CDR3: TGTGCCAGCAGTCAAATCTACGAGTGGCAGTACTTC.

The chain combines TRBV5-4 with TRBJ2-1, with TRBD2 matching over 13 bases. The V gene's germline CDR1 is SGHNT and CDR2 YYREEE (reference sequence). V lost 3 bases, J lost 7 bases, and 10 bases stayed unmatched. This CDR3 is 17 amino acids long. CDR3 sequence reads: CASSSAVGGLAGNEQFF. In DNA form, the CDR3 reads TGTGCCAGCAGCTCGGCCGTGGGGGGACTAGCGGGGAATGAGCAGTTCTTC. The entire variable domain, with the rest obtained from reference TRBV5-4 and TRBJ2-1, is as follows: ETGVTQSPTHLIKTRGQQVTLRCSSQSGHNTVSWYQQALGQGPQFIFQYYREEENGRGNFPPRFSGLQFPNYSSELNVNALELDDSALYLCASSSAVGGLAGNEQFFGPGTRLTVL.